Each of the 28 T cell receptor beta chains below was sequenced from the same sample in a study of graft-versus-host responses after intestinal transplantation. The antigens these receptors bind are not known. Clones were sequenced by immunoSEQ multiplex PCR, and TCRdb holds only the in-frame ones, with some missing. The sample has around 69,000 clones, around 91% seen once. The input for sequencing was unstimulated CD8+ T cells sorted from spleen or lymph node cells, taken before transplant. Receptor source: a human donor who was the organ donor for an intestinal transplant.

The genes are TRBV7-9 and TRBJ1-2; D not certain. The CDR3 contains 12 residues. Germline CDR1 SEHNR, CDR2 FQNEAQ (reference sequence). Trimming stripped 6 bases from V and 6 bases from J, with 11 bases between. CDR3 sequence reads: CASSPSRDGYTF. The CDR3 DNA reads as TGTGCCAGCAGTCCTAGTCGGGATGGCTACACCTTC.

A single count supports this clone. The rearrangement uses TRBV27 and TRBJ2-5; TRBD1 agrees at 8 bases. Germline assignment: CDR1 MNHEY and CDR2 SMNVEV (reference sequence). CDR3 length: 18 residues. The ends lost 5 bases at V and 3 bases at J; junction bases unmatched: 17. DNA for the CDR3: TGTGCCAGCAGTACAAACCCCCCCGGCAGGGGGCTAGAAGAGACCCAGTACTTC. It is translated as CASSTNPPGRGLEETQYF.

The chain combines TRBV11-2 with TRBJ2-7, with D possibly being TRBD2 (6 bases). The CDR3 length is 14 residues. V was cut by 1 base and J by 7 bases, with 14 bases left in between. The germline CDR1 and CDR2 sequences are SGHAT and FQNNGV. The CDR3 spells CASSLAEFAGEQYV. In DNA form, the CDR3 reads TGTGCCAGCAGCTTAGCGGAGTTTGCGGGGGAGCAGTACGTC.

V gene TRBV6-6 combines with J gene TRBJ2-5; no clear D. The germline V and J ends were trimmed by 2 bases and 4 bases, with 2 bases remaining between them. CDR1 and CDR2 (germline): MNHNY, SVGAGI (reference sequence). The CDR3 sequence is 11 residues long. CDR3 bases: TGTGCCAGCAGTTACCGAGAGACCCAGTACTTC. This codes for CASSYRETQYF.

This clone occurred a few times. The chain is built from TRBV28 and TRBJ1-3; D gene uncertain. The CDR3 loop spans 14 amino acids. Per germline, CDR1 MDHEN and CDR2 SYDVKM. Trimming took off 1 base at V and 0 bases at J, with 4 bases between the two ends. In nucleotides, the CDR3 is TGTGCCAGCAGTTTATCAGGCTCTGGAAACACCATATATTTT. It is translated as CASSLSGSGNTIYF.

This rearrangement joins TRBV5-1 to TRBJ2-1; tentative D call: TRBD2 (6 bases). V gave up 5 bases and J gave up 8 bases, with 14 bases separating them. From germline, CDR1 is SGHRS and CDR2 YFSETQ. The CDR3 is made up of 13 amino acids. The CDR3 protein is CASRGDSTDEQFF. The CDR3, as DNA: TGCGCCAGCAGGGGGGACTCAACAGATGAGCAGTTCTTC.

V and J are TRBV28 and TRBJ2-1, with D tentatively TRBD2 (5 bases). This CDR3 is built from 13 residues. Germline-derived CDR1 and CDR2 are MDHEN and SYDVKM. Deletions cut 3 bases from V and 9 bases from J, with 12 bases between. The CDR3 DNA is TGTGCCAGCAGTTTTTTGGACTCGCGTGAGCAGTTCTTC. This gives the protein CASSFLDSREQFF.

The CDR3 DNA reads as TGTGCCAGCAGCTTGGCCCTAGCGGGGGGAAATGAGCAGTTCTTC. This translates into CASSLALAGGNEQFF. V and J are TRBV7-3 and TRBJ2-1; TRBD2 matches 11 bases. V dropped 3 bases and J dropped 7; count of bases not matched to a gene: 5. CDR3 length equals 15 residues. Germline V gene sequence: CDR1 SGHTA, CDR2 FQGTGA.

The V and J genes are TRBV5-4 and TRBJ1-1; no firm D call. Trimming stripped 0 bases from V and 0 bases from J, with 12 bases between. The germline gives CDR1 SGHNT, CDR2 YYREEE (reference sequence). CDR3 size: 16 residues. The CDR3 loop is CASSLDPILMNTEAFF. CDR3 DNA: TGTGCCAGCAGCTTGGACCCTATATTGATGAACACTGAAGCTTTCTTT.

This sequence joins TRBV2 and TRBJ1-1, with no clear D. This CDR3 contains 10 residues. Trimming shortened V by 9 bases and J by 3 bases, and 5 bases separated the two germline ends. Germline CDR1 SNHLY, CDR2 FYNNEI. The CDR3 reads CARQYTEAFF. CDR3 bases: TGTGCCAGACAGTACACTGAAGCTTTCTTT.

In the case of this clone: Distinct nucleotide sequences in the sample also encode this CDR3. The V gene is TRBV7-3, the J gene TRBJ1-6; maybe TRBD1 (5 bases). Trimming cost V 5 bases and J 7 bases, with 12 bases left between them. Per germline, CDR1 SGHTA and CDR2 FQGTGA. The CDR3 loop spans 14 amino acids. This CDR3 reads CASSLGVKNSPLHF. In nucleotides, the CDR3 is TGTGCCAGCAGCCTAGGGGTGAAGAATTCACCCCTCCACTTT.

This chain's CDR3 is CASSVTETSGPYNEQFF. For the CDR3, the DNA is TGTGCCAGCAGCGTGACGGAGACTAGCGGGCCCTACAATGAGCAGTTCTTC. The rearrangement uses TRBV11-2 and TRBJ2-1; 10 nucleotides line up with TRBD2. V trimming: 5 bases; J trimming: 2 bases; junction bases outside the gene matches: 9. The germline V gene encodes CDR1 SGHAT and CDR2 FQNNGV. The CDR3 spans 17 residues. Filled out from reference TRBV11-2 and TRBJ2-1, the complete variable domain reads EAGVAQSPRYKIIEKRQSVAFWCNPISGHATLYWYQQILGQGPKLLIQFQNNGVVDDSQLPKDRFSAERLKGVDSTLKIQPAKLEDSAVYLCASSVTETSGPYNEQFFGPGTRLTVL.

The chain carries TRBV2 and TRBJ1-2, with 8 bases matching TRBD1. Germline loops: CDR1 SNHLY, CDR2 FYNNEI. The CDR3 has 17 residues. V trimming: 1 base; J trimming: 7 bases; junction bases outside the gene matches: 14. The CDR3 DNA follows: TGTGCCAGCAGTGAAGACCGCGGGACAGGTCCCTTCATTGGCTACACCTTC. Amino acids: CASSEDRGTGPFIGYTF. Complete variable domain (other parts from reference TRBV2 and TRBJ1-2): EPEVTQTPSHQVTQMGQEVILRCVPISNHLYFYWYRQILGQKVEFLVSFYNNEISEKSEIFDDQFSVERPDGSNFTLKIRSTKLEDSAMYFCASSEDRGTGPFIGYTFGSGTRLTVV.

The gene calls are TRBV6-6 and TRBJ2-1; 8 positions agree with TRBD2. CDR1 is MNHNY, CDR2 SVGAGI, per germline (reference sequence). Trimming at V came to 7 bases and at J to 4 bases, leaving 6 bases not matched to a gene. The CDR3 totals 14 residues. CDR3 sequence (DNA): TGTGCCAGCACCAAACTAGCGGTTTACAATGAGCAGTTCTTC. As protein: CASTKLAVYNEQFF.

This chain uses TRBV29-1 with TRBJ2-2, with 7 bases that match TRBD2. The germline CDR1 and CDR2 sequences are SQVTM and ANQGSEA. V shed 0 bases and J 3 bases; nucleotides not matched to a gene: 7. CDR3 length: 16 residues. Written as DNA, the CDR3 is TGCAGCGTTGAAGATCCGGGACTACCTTACACCGGGGAGCTGTTTTTT. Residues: CSVEDPGLPYTGELFF.

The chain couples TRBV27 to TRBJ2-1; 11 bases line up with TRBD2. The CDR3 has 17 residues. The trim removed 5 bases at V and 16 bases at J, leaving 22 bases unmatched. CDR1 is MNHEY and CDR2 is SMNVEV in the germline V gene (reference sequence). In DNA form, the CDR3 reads TGTGCCAGCAGTCCCCGCTTCGGGCCTAGCGGGGGGATAGGGGGCTTCTTC. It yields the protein CASSPRFGPSGGIGGFF.

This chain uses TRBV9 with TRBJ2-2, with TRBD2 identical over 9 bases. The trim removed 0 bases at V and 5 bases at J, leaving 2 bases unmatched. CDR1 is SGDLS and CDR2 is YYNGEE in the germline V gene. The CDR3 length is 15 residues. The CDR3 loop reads CASSVGLAATGELFF. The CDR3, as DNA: TGTGCCAGCAGCGTAGGACTAGCGGCGACCGGGGAGCTGTTTTTT. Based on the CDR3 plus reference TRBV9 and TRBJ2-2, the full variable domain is DSGVTQTPKHLITATGQRVTLRCSPRSGDLSVYWYQQSLDQGLQFLIQYYNGEERAKGNILERFSAQQFPDLHSELNLSSLELGDSALYFCASSVGLAATGELFFGEGSRLTVL.

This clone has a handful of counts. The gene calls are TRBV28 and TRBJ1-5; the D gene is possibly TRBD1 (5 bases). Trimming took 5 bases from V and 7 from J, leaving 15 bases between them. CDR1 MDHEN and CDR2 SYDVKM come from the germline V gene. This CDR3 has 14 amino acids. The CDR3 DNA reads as TGTGCCAGCAGTGTCCAGGGCCCCGGGCAGCCCCAGCATTTT. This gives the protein CASSVQGPGQPQHF. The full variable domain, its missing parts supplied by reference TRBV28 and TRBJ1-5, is DVKVTQSSRYLVKRTGEKVFLECVQDMDHENMFWYRQDPGLGLRLIYFSYDVKMKEKGDIPEGYSVSREKKERFSLILESASTNQTSMYLCASSVQGPGQPQHFGDGTRLSIL.

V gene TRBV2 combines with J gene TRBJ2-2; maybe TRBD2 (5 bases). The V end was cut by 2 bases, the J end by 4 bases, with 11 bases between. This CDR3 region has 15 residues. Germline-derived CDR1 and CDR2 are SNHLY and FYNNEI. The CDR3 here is CASSEFLGSTGELFF. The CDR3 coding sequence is TGTGCCAGCAGTGAATTTCTAGGGAGCACCGGGGAGCTGTTTTTT.

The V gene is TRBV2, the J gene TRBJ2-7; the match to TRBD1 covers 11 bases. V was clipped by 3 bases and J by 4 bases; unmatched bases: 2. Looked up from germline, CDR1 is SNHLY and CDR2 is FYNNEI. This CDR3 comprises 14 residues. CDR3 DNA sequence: TGTGCCAGCAGTGATGGGGACAGGGGGTACGAGCAGTACGTC. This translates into CASSDGDRGYEQYV.

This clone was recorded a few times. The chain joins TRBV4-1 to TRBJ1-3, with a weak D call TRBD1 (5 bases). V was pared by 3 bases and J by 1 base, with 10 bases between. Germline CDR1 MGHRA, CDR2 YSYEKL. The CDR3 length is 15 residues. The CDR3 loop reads CASSQGPRSGNTIYF. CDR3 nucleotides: TGCGCCAGCAGCCAGGGGCCACGGTCTGGAAACACCATATATTTT.

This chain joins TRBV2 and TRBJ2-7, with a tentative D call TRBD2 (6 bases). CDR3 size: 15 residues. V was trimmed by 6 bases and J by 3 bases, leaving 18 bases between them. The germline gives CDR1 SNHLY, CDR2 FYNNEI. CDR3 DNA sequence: TGTGCCAGCAGCGCCCCCGGAGGGTTGAGCTACGAGCAGTACGTC. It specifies CASSAPGGLSYEQYV.

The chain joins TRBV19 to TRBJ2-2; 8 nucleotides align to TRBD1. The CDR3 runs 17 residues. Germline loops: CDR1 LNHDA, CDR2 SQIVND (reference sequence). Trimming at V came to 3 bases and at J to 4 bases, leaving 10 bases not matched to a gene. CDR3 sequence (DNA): TGTGCCAGTAGTATTTCAGGGGGCGCCCCGGGCACCGGGGAGCTGTTTTTT. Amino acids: CASSISGGAPGTGELFF.

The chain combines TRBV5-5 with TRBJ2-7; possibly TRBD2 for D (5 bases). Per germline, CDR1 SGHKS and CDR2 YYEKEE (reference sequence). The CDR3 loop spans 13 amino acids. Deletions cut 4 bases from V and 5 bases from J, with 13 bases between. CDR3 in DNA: TGTGCCAGCAGCCAAATCCCGCGGGACGAGCAGTACGTC. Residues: CASSQIPRDEQYV.

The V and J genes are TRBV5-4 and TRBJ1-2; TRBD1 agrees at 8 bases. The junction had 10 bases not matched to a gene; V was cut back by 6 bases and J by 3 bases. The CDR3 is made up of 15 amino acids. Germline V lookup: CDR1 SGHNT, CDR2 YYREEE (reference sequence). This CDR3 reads CASTLFDRGHYGYTF. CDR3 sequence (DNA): TGTGCCAGCACCCTTTTTGACAGGGGACACTATGGCTACACCTTC.

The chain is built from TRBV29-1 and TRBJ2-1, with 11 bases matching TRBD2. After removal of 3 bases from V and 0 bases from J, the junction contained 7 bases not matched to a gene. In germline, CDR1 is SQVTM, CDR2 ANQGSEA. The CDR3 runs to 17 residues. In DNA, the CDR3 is TGCAGCGTTGAGGGTAGCGGGGGGGCCAGCTCCTACAATGAGCAGTTCTTC. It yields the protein CSVEGSGGASSYNEQFF.

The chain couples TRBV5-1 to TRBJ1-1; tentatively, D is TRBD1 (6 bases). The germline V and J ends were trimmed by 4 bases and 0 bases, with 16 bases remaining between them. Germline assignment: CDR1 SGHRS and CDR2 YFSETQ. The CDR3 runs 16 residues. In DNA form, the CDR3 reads TGCGCCAGCAGCCTGGGGGCTTGGGGGGTGAACACTGAAGCTTTCTTT. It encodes CASSLGAWGVNTEAFF.

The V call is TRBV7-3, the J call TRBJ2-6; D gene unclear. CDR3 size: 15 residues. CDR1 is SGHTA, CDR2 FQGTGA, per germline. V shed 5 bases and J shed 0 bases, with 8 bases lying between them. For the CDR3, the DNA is TGTGCCAGCAGCCCCTCCGGCTCTGGGGCCAACGTCCTGACTTTC. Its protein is CASSPSGSGANVLTF. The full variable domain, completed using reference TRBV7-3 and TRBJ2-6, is GAGVSQTPSNKVTEKGKYVELRCDPISGHTALYWYRQSLGQGPEFLIYFQGTGAADDSGLPNDRFFAVRPEGSVSTLKIQRTERGDSAVYLCASSPSGSGANVLTFGAGSRLTVL.